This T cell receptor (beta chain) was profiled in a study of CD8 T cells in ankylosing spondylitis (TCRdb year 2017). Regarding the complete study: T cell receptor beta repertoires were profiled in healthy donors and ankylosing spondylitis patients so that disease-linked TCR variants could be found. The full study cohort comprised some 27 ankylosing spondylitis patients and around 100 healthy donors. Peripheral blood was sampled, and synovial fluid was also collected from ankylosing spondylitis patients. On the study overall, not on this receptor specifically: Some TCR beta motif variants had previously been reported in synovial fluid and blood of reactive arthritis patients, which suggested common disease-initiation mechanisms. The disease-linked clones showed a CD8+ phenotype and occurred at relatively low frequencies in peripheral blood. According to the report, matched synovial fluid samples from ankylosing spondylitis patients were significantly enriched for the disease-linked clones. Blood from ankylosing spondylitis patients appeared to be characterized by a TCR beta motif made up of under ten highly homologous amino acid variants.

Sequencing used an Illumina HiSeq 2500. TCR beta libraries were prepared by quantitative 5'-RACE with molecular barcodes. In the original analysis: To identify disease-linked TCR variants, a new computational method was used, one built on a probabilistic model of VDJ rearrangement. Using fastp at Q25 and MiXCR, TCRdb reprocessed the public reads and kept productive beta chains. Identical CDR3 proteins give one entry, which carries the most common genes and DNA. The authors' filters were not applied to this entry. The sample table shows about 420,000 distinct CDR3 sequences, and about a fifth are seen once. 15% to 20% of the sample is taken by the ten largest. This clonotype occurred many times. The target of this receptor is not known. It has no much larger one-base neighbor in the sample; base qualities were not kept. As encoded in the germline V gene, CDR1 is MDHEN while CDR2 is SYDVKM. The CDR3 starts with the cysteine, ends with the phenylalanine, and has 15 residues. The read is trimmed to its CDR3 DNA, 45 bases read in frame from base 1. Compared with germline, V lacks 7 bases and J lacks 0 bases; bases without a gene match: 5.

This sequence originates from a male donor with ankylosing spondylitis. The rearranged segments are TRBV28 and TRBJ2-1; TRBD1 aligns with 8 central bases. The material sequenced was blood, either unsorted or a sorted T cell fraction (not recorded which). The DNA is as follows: TGTGCCAGCATCATGACAGGGGTCTCCTACAATGAGCAGTTCTTC. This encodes CASIMTGVSYNEQFF.